The next 3 T cell receptor beta chains were all read from a single sample in a study of T cell responses to AZD1222 COVID-19 vaccine. The protocol was immunoSEQ multiplex PCR, while the TCRdb copy is restricted to in-frame clones and leaves out a portion. The repertoire has some 120,000 clones, roughly 90% of them found once; the top ten carry 4.2%. This sample comprised peripheral blood, obtained on day 0 of AZD1222 vaccination. These receptors were taken from an adult in good health.

The rearrangement uses TRBV18 and TRBJ2-5, with D unresolved. Trimming cost V 4 bases and J 7 bases, with 13 bases left between them. The CDR3 sequence is 13 residues long. CDR1 is KGHSH and CDR2 is LQKENI in the germline V gene. The CDR3 here is CASSQIASGTQYF. The DNA for the CDR3 is TGTGCCAGCTCACAGATAGCCTCAGGGACCCAGTACTTC.

The J gene is TRBJ2-2, the V gene TRBV27; 8 bases line up with TRBD1. The CDR3 extends over 16 amino acids. Germline V CDR1 and CDR2: MNHEY, SMNVEV (reference sequence). V lost 6 bases and J lost 6; bases outside the gene matches: 12. This CDR3 is CASRPPQGGISGELFF. The CDR3 coding sequence is TGTGCCAGCAGACCCCCACAGGGGGGAATTTCCGGGGAGCTGTTTTTT.

The V and J genes are TRBV9 and TRBJ1-4; D unresolved. Germline V gene data show CDR1 as SGDLS and CDR2 as YYNGEE. V gave up 0 bases and J gave up 4 bases, with 4 bases separating them. This CDR3 region has 13 residues. CDR3 nucleotides: TGTGCCAGCAGCGTAGGGGTTAATGAAAAACTGTTTTTT. Translation: CASSVGVNEKLFF.